This T cell receptor beta chain was identified during a study of shared clonotypes between healthy human individuals. The wider study: Per donor, CD8 memory used one plate, CD8 naive used two, CD4 memory used three and CD4 naive used three.

This CDR3 is 14 amino acids long. Losses at the gene ends were 0 bases for V and 5 bases for J; bases not matched to a gene: 1. Germline-derived CDR1 and CDR2 are SGHRS and YFSETQ. On this clone: Other nucleotide sequences from this sample produce the same CDR3.

Deep-level assay runs were performed. The repertoire was sequenced with immunoSEQ multiplex PCR; TCRdb's copy has only in-frame clones and lacks some. The sample consists of under 600,000 clones, less than 98% of them appearing once. The sequence came from a woman aged 25 to 39 in good health. The V and J genes are TRBV5-1 and TRBJ1-4; 7 nucleotides match TRBD1. Specimen: naive CD4+ T cells sorted from blood. Subset specified: CD45RA+ positively selected. CDR3 residues: CASSLGDSNEKLFF. CDR3 coding DNA: TGCGCCAGCAGCTTGGGGGACAGCAATGAAAAACTGTTTTTT.